This T cell receptor beta chain was sequenced during a study of cytomegalovirus exposure and HLA in healthy donors. Across the study: The platform used for the approximately 130 validation repertoires matched that of the roughly 700 first-cohort repertoires, a later analysis reported. General study findings and limits: Researchers reported that three CMV-associated chains were confirmed in vitro as CMV antigen-specific. The listing of fewer than 200 TCR beta chains classed them as cytomegalovirus-associated. The classifier was said to identify cytomegalovirus status with high specificity and sensitivity.

This clone came up once. Antigen: not known. Using immunoSEQ multiplex PCR, the repertoire was profiled, and TCRdb retains in-frame clones only, with some absent. The profile shows about 110,000 clones, 89% of them singletons. The clonotype originates from a woman aged 18-29 years in good health and CMV-seronegative. The sequenced sample was PBMCs.

This CDR3 reads CSVASSGALAGDYEQYF. The CDR3 nucleotides read TGCAGCGTTGCTTCCAGCGGGGCCCTCGCCGGGGACTACGAGCAGTACTTC. The chain employs TRBV29-1 and TRBJ2-7; 7 positions match TRBD2. V lost 4 bases and J lost 3; bases outside the gene matches: 18. The CDR3 has 17 amino acids. Germline V gene data show CDR1 as SQVTM and CDR2 as ANQGSEA.